Following are 10 T cell receptor beta chains from one sample sequenced in a study of a mutant IDH1 vaccine in newly diagnosed glioma (dated by TCRdb to about 2021). These TCRs are of unknown antigen specificity. Receptor amplification or capture employed the immunoSEQ multiplex PCR assay. TCRdb retrieved this table from immuneACCESS and kept in-frame rearrangements only. Not all clones are present; in checked studies, unresolved V genes account for under half, and no reason is known for the remainder. In all, the sample holds some 57,000 clones, and 76% of those were seen once. The biggest ten clones account for roughly 5% of the sample. The intended sense of this specimen's time point label: week 47, end of study. Every vaccine dose consisted of 300 ug of a 20-mer mutant IDH1 peptide in Montanide, administered subcutaneously together with topical imiquimod. This material consisted of PBMCs, taken from a glioma patient whose treatment included an IDH1 peptide vaccine. Receptors originate from a woman between 40 and 50 years old with glioma. Some clones in this sample may be carry-over from other donors' samples.

The gene calls are TRBV9 and TRBJ1-1, with a tentative D call TRBD1 (5 bases). The CDR3 is 14 amino acids. Germline V gives CDR1 SGDLS, CDR2 YYNGEE. With 4 bases removed from V and 2 bases from J, the gap between germline ends came to 12 bases. CDR3 nucleotides: TGTGCCAGCAGCCGCGGCGGGGGAAACACTGAAGCTTTCTTT. This gives the protein CASSRGGGNTEAFF.

V is TRBV10-3 and J is TRBJ1-2; D is perhaps TRBD1 (5 bases). Trimming took off 7 bases at V and 2 bases at J, with 14 bases between the two ends. The CDR3 consists of 14 residues. The germline V gene has CDR1 ENHRY and CDR2 SYGVKD. The CDR3 sequence: CAITPSGGNYGYTF. CDR3 DNA: TGTGCCATCACCCCCTCCGGGGGGAACTATGGCTACACCTTC.

V usage is TRBV4-2 and J usage is TRBJ1-2, with a tentative D call TRBD1 (6 bases). The germline CDR1 and CDR2 sequences are LGHNA and YNFKEQ. V gave up 0 bases and J gave up 4 bases, with 12 bases separating them. The CDR3 contains 15 residues. The CDR3 bases are TGTGCCAGCAGCCAAGATTGGGGGCAGGGCTATGGCTACACCTTC. Protein: CASSQDWGQGYGYTF.

The chain is built from TRBV5-4 and TRBJ2-1; 9 positions match TRBD2. The germline gives CDR1 SGHNT, CDR2 YYREEE (reference sequence). The CDR3 is made up of 15 amino acids. Trimming at V came to 0 bases and at J to 3 bases, leaving 1 base not matched to a gene. This CDR3 is CASSLGRGGYNEQFF. The CDR3 nucleotides are TGTGCCAGCAGCTTGGGGCGGGGGGGCTACAATGAGCAGTTCTTC. Using reference TRBV5-4 and TRBJ2-1 for the parts outside the CDR3, the full variable domain is ETGVTQSPTHLIKTRGQQVTLRCSSQSGHNTVSWYQQALGQGPQFIFQYYREEENGRGNFPPRFSGLQFPNYSSELNVNALELDDSALYLCASSLGRGGYNEQFFGPGTRLTVL.

This clone occurred a few times. This sequence joins TRBV5-6 and TRBJ1-1; D unclear. V lost 4 bases and J lost 0, with 10 bases in between. Looked up from germline, CDR1 is SGHDT and CDR2 is YYEEEE. The CDR3 totals 14 residues. CDR3 residues: CASSHGRVNTEAFF. The CDR3 DNA reads as TGTGCCAGCAGCCATGGGAGGGTGAACACTGAAGCTTTCTTT.

This clone has a single count. This chain uses TRBV7-2 with TRBJ2-5, with TRBD1 identical over 10 bases. CDR1 SGHTA and CDR2 FQGNSA come from the germline V gene. Trimming cost V 1 base and J 6 bases; bases outside gene matches: 5. The CDR3 is 15 amino acids. Here the CDR3 DNA reads TGTGCCAGCAGCTTAGGAGACAGGGGGCAAAAGACCCAGTACTTC. Residues: CASSLGDRGQKTQYF.

This sequence joins TRBV6-1 and TRBJ1-2; D is unresolved. The CDR3 runs 13 residues. Germline V lookup: CDR1 MNHNS, CDR2 SASEGT. V gave up 6 bases and J gave up 7 bases, with 15 bases separating them. DNA of the CDR3: TGTGCCAGCAGGGAGGTCGGGCGATCTGGCTACACCTTC. Translation gives CASREVGRSGYTF.

The rearrangement joins TRBV14 to TRBJ1-4, with TRBD1 as a possible D gene (5 bases). The germline V gene has CDR1 SGHDN and CDR2 FVKESK. Trimming took 1 base from V and 4 from J, leaving 13 bases between them. The CDR3 has 16 residues. The CDR3 is CASSQGSRADNEKLFF. The CDR3 nucleotides read TGTGCCAGCAGCCAAGGGTCCAGGGCCGATAATGAAAAACTGTTTTTT. Together with reference TRBV14 and TRBJ1-4, the CDR3 gives the full variable domain: EAGVTQFPSHSVIEKGQTVTLRCDPISGHDNLYWYRRVMGKEIKFLLHFVKESKQDESGMPNNRFLAERTGGTYSTLKVQPAELEDSGVYFCASSQGSRADNEKLFFGSGTQLSVL.

This chain's CDR3 is CASDEGAGNTIYF. CDR3 nucleotides: TGTGCTAGTGATGAGGGTGCTGGAAACACCATATATTTT. V gene TRBV12-5 combines with J gene TRBJ1-3; D ambiguous. Per the germline V gene, CDR1 is LGHNT and CDR2 is FRNRAP. The CDR3 covers 13 residues. The V gene lost 7 bases and the J gene lost 2 bases, with 9 bases spanning the gap.

The rearrangement links TRBV18 to TRBJ1-6, with 9 bases aligning to TRBD1. In germline, CDR1 is KGHSH, CDR2 LQKENI. V dropped 4 bases and J dropped 10; count of bases not matched to a gene: 11. The CDR3 covers 16 residues. DNA for the CDR3: TGTGCCAGCTCACGACCCGAACAGGGGGCGCGGTCACCCCTCCACTTT. This codes for CASSRPEQGARSPLHF.